A single sample is the source of the 19 T cell receptor beta chains below, sequenced in a study of control samples from healthy donors and cancer patients (TCRdb year 2020). Libraries came from the immunoSEQ multiplex PCR assay. Here the immuneACCESS table is served through TCRdb, limited to in-frame sequences with V and J called. Missing clones are a known gap in these copies; in checked studies unresolved V genes cover under half, and the rest lacks a known reason. In all, the sample holds around 83,000 clones, and roughly 93% of those were seen once. Over 0.95% of the sample rests with the top ten. The sequenced sample was PBMCs. The receptors shown here come from a woman in her 40s with lung cancer.

The rearrangement uses TRBV24-1 and TRBJ1-1; D is unclear. Trimming removed 2 bases from V and 5 bases from J, with 8 bases in between. CDR1 is KGHDR, CDR2 SFDVKD, per germline. CDR3 size: 13 residues. The CDR3: CATSDYIGTEAFF. CDR3 nucleotide sequence: TGTGCCACCAGTGATTATATAGGTACTGAAGCTTTCTTT.

This clone was seen once. The chain is built from TRBV7-2 and TRBJ2-7, with D perhaps assigned TRBD1 or TRBD2 (5 bases each). Germline lookup yields CDR1 SGHTA and CDR2 FQGNSA. The CDR3 loop spans 14 amino acids. Trimming shortened V by 8 bases and J by 2 bases, and 16 bases separated the two germline ends. The CDR3 spells CASSSAGRAYEQYF. DNA of the CDR3: TGTGCCAGCTCCTCCGCGGGCAGGGCCTACGAGCAGTACTTC.

As DNA, the CDR3 is TGTGCCAGCAGGGTCAGGGGGCGAGCCTACGAGCAGTACTTC. As protein: CASRVRGRAYEQYF. The chain combines TRBV27 with TRBJ2-7, with 8 bases that match TRBD1. Germline CDR1 and CDR2: MNHEY and SMNVEV (reference sequence). The V segment lost 6 bases and the J segment 2 bases; nucleotides outside the gene matches: 6. The CDR3 has 14 amino acids.

V and J are TRBV9 and TRBJ2-7; TRBD2 matches 7 bases. Germline CDR1 is SGDLS and CDR2 is YYNGEE. J lost 5 bases, V lost 3 bases, and 14 bases had no gene match. This CDR3 is 16 amino acids long. The CDR3 nucleotides read TGTGCCAGCAGCGGATCGATCCAGGCGGGGGACGACGAGCAGTACTTC. It specifies CASSGSIQAGDDEQYF.

For the CDR3, the DNA is TGTGCCAGCAGCCCCCGTAGCGGGGTTTACAATGAGCAGTTCTTC. This gives the protein CASSPRSGVYNEQFF. The rearrangement uses TRBV3-1 (or the pseudogene TRBV3-2) and TRBJ2-1; 8 bases agree with TRBD2. CDR3 length: 15 residues. The germline V gene has CDR1 LGHDT and CDR2 YNNKEL (reference sequence). The V segment lost 4 bases and the J segment 4 bases; nucleotides outside the gene matches: 6.

V gene TRBV2 combines with J gene TRBJ2-7; D gene unclear. With 5 bases removed from V and 3 bases from J, the gap between germline ends came to 8 bases. This CDR3 is built from 12 residues. Germline lookup yields CDR1 SNHLY and CDR2 FYNNEI. The DNA of the CDR3 is TGTGCCAGCAGTCTATCTATCTACGAGCAGTACTTC. It codes for CASSLSIYEQYF.

V gene TRBV27 combines with J gene TRBJ2-7; 8 bases align to TRBD1. Germline trimming cut 8 bases from V and 1 base from J; bases unmatched to any gene: 7. CDR3 length equals 14 residues. Germline V lookup: CDR1 MNHEY, CDR2 SMNVEV (reference sequence). For the CDR3, the DNA is TGTGCCAGCGCACCGGGACAGGTGTCCTACGAGCAGTACTTC. Its protein product is CASAPGQVSYEQYF.

This clone was counted once. This rearrangement joins TRBV2 to TRBJ1-1; unclear D gene. Per the germline V gene, CDR1 is SNHLY and CDR2 is FYNNEI. V was pared by 7 bases and J by 0 bases, with 12 bases between. This CDR3 has 14 residues. The CDR3 here is CASKIGRMNTEAFF. DNA for the CDR3: TGTGCCAGCAAAATAGGACGGATGAACACTGAAGCTTTCTTT.

In the case of this clone: Other DNA sequences in the same sample also yield this CDR3. This chain joins TRBV28 and TRBJ1-5; 7 nucleotides agree with TRBD1. Germline values: CDR1 MDHEN, CDR2 SYDVKM. V lost 3 bases to trimming and J lost 6 bases; unmatched junction nucleotides: 11. This CDR3 is 16 amino acids long. CDR3 coding DNA: TGTGCCAGCAGTTTTCCGACAGGGCTCATGGTTCAGCCCCAGCATTTT. Its translation: CASSFPTGLMVQPQHF. Drawing the rest from reference TRBV28 and TRBJ1-5, the complete variable domain is DVKVTQSSRYLVKRTGEKVFLECVQDMDHENMFWYRQDPGLGLRLIYFSYDVKMKEKGDIPEGYSVSREKKERFSLILESASTNQTSMYLCASSFPTGLMVQPQHFGDGTRLSIL.

The genes are TRBV13 and TRBJ2-5; D may be TRBD2 (6 bases). Germline V gene sequence: CDR1 PRHDT, CDR2 FYEKMQ (reference sequence). The CDR3 contains 15 residues. Trimming removed 5 bases at V and 4 bases at J, with 17 bases between. CDR3 protein: CASSPLGGRRETQYF. CDR3 DNA: TGTGCCAGCAGCCCCCTTGGGGGGAGGCGAGAGACCCAGTACTTC.

This clone was counted a few times. The J gene is TRBJ2-1, the V gene TRBV7-8; 9 nucleotides match TRBD2. The CDR3 consists of 15 residues. Trimming cost V 8 bases and J 8 bases; bases outside gene matches: 13. Germline V gene sequence: CDR1 SGHVS, CDR2 FQNEAQ. CDR3 in amino acids: CASARGRGGPDEQFF. The CDR3 DNA reads as TGTGCCAGCGCCCGCGGGAGGGGGGGCCCGGATGAGCAGTTCTTC.

CDR3 nucleotide sequence: TGTGCCAGCTCCCGGGGCGCTGAAGCTTTCTTT. Translation gives CASSRGAEAFF. V usage is TRBV18 and J usage is TRBJ1-1; D might be TRBD1 (5 bases). Germline loops: CDR1 KGHSH, CDR2 LQKENI. This CDR3 region has 11 residues. The V end was cut by 6 bases, the J end by 6 bases, with 8 bases between.

The chain uses TRBV5-4 and TRBJ2-7, with a weak D call TRBD2 (6 bases). Germline CDR1 and CDR2: SGHNT and YYREEE (reference sequence). The CDR3 has 13 amino acids. Trimming took 4 bases from V and 3 from J, leaving 11 bases between them. Here the CDR3 reads CASSRDSNYEQYF. The CDR3 nucleotides are TGTGCCAGCAGCCGGGACTCCAACTACGAGCAGTACTTC.

V usage is TRBV30 and J usage is TRBJ1-2; TRBD1 matches 8 bases. There are 12 residues in the CDR3. From germline, CDR1 is GTSNPN and CDR2 SVGIG (reference sequence). With V trimmed by 0 bases and J by 8 bases, 2 bases remained unmatched. The chain's CDR3 is CAWSVQGGGYTF. CDR3 in DNA: TGTGCCTGGAGTGTACAGGGGGGGGGCTACACCTTC.

The chain couples TRBV27 to TRBJ2-1; 8 bases are a match to TRBD1. Trimming removed 5 bases from V and 9 bases from J; junction bases left unmatched: 15. This CDR3 is built from 16 residues. The germline V gene has CDR1 MNHEY and CDR2 SMNVEV (reference sequence). CDR3 protein: CASSTYIGRGPAEQFF. CDR3 in DNA: TGTGCCAGCAGTACTTACATTGGCAGGGGGCCGGCTGAGCAGTTCTTC.

Comments on this clone: The sample has other DNA sequences that encode this CDR3 too. The gene calls are TRBV5-6 and TRBJ2-5, with TRBD1 identical over 8 bases. V lost 0 bases, J lost 2 bases, and 0 bases stayed unmatched. The CDR3 covers 14 residues. Germline loops: CDR1 SGHDT, CDR2 YYEEEE. In DNA, the CDR3 is TGTGCCAGCAGCTTGGGACAGGGGCAAGAGACCCAGTACTTC. Protein sequence: CASSLGQGQETQYF.

The chain combines TRBV30 with TRBJ2-1; TRBD2 aligns across 11 bases. The germline CDR1 and CDR2 sequences are GTSNPN and SVGIG (reference sequence). There are 16 residues in the CDR3. Losses at the gene ends were 1 base for V and 2 bases for J; bases not matched to a gene: 4. The DNA for the CDR3 is TGTGCCTGGAGTGGACTAGCGGGGAGAACCTACAATGAGCAGTTCTTC. This encodes CAWSGLAGRTYNEQFF. The full variable domain, completed using reference TRBV30 and TRBJ2-1, is SQTIHQWPATLVQPVGSPLSLECTVEGTSNPNLYWYRQAAGRGLQLLFYSVGIGQISSEVPQNLSASRPQDRQFILSSKKLLLSDSGFYLCAWSGLAGRTYNEQFFGPGTRLTVL.

The genes are TRBV2 and TRBJ1-2; the D is unclear. Trimming removed 0 bases from V and 6 bases from J, with 11 bases in between. The CDR3 sequence is 14 residues long. Per germline, CDR1 SNHLY and CDR2 FYNNEI. Written as DNA, the CDR3 is TGTGCCAGCAGTGAAGCGGGCACCATGGATGGCTACACCTTC. Translation: CASSEAGTMDGYTF. The full variable domain, completed using reference TRBV2 and TRBJ1-2, is EPEVTQTPSHQVTQMGQEVILRCVPISNHLYFYWYRQILGQKVEFLVSFYNNEISEKSEIFDDQFSVERPDGSNFTLKIRSTKLEDSAMYFCASSEAGTMDGYTFGSGTRLTVV.

This clone was observed once. The chain has TRBV2 and TRBJ1-6; perhaps TRBD1 as D (5 bases). The germline V gene has CDR1 SNHLY and CDR2 FYNNEI. The ends were cut back, 7 bases at V and 4 bases at J, with 11 bases in the middle. CDR3 size: 14 residues. The CDR3 coding sequence is TGTGCCAGCATCTTCGGGACTTATAATTCACCCCTCCACTTT. Its translation is CASIFGTYNSPLHF.